A selection of T cell receptor beta chains follows, all from one sample in a study of T-cell memory formation after mild COVID-19. TCRdb ran MiXCR on the 5' RACE reads and lists one entry per CDR3 protein. The sample holds 300,000 to 400,000 distinct CDR3 sequences, 28% seen once. The material sequenced was PBMCs or a T cell subset sorted from them (not recorded which). These receptors all come from an adult woman who had mild COVID-19 (a few samples of this study predate the infection). Cell type and time point are not known. CDR3s include the opening cysteine and the closing phenylalanine or tryptophan. The order of the fields is D gene, J gene, clone size, V gene, CDR3 length, CDR3 DNA, CDR3 protein. The D gene is left open where the match is weak. Only some rows state a clone size, as once, few, many or a class for expanded clones.

D: TRBD2
J: TRBJ2-1
size: -
V: TRBV5-1
length: 17
DNA: TGCGCCAGCAGCTGGGGGACTAGCGGGAGTTCTCGCTATGAGCAGTTCTTC
CDR3: CASSWGTSGSSRYEQFF

D: -
J: TRBJ2-7
size: -
V: TRBV7-6
length: 14
DNA: TGTGCCAGCAGCTTAGACCTCAGCACCTACGAGCAGTACTTC
CDR3: CASSLDLSTYEQYF

D: -
J: TRBJ2-1
size: few
V: TRBV5-5
length: 12
DNA: TGTGCCAGCAGCTGGGTGGGACATGAGCAGTTCTTC
CDR3: CASSWVGHEQFF

D: TRBD2
J: TRBJ2-3
size: few
V: TRBV11-2
length: 16
DNA: TGTGCCAGCAGCTTAGACCTTAGCGGGGGCTTGAACGGGCAGTATTTT
CDR3: CASSLDLSGGLNGQYF

D: -
J: TRBJ1-1
size: -
V: TRBV20-1
length: 14
DNA: TGCAGTGCTCCCAAGGAGGGGCGGAACACTGAAGCTTTCTTT
CDR3: CSAPKEGRNTEAFF

D: -
J: TRBJ2-3
size: -
V: TRBV6-5
length: 13
DNA: TGTGCCAGCAGTAAGTCGGAAACAGATACGCAGTATTTT
CDR3: CASSKSETDTQYF

D: -
J: TRBJ1-1
size: few
V: TRBV7-9
length: 12
DNA: TGTGCCAGCAGAGGGGTTTGGACTGAAGCTTTCTTT
CDR3: CASRGVWTEAFF

D: -
J: TRBJ2-1
size: -
V: TRBV15
length: 14
DNA: TGTGCCACCAGCCCAGACGAGGGGTACAATGAGCAGTTCTTC
CDR3: CATSPDEGYNEQFF

D: TRBD2
J: TRBJ2-3
size: few
V: TRBV20-1
length: 17
DNA: TGCAGTGCTAGAGATCCGGGACTAGCGGCTTTCACAGATACGCAGTATTTT
CDR3: CSARDPGLAAFTDTQYF

D: -
J: TRBJ2-1
size: few
V: TRBV4-2
length: 14
DNA: TGTGCCAGCAGCCAGCGGGGCTATCACAATGAGCAGTTCTTC
CDR3: CASSQRGYHNEQFF

D: -
J: TRBJ1-2
size: few
V: TRBV9
length: 16
DNA: TGTGCCAGCAGCGTAGAAGCGGGGGGCCGCGCTCGGGGCTACACCTTC
CDR3: CASSVEAGGRARGYTF

D: TRBD1
J: TRBJ1-4
size: few
V: TRBV20-1
length: 15
DNA: TGCAGTGCTAGTCCCGGGACAGGCGTTAATGAAAAACTGTTTTTT
CDR3: CSASPGTGVNEKLFF

D: TRBD1
J: TRBJ2-4
size: -
V: TRBV5-1
length: 17
DNA: TGCGCCAGCAGCCGGATCCAGACAGGGATGAACCTAAACATTCAGTACTTC
CDR3: CASSRIQTGMNLNIQYF

D: -
J: TRBJ2-1
size: -
V: TRBV13
length: 15
DNA: TGTGCCAGCAGCTTAGTGGGGGCAGCCTACAATGAGCAGTTCTTC
CDR3: CASSLVGAAYNEQFF

D: -
J: TRBJ1-1
size: few
V: TRBV29-1
length: 13
DNA: TGCAGCGTGTGGGGAACGGGCGGCACTGAAGCTTTCTTT
CDR3: CSVWGTGGTEAFF

D: TRBD2
J: TRBJ2-7
size: few
V: TRBV28
length: 16
DNA: TGTGCCAGCAGTTCGGAGACTAGCGGGAGGACCTACGAGCAGTACTTC
CDR3: CASSSETSGRTYEQYF

D: -
J: TRBJ1-6
size: -
V: TRBV11-2
length: 15
DNA: TGTGCCAGCAGCCTTACACCAGTCCTGAATTCACCCCTCCACTTT
CDR3: CASSLTPVLNSPLHF

D: -
J: TRBJ2-5
size: -
V: TRBV7-3
length: 13
DNA: TGTGCCAGCAGCTTAGGGGCGACAGAGACCCAGTACTTC
CDR3: CASSLGATETQYF

D: -
J: TRBJ2-2
size: -
V: TRBV4-1
length: 16
DNA: TGCGCCAGCAGCCAAGCCAGATCTCAAGGGACCGGGGAGCTGTTTTTT
CDR3: CASSQARSQGTGELFF

D: TRBD1
J: TRBJ1-5
size: -
V: TRBV15
length: 15
DNA: TGTGCCACCAGCGGACAGGGGAATAGCAATCAGCCCCAGCATTTT
CDR3: CATSGQGNSNQPQHF

D: -
J: TRBJ2-7
size: few
V: TRBV5-1
length: 12
DNA: TGCGCCAGCAGCTCTGACATCCACGAGCAGTACTTC
CDR3: CASSSDIHEQYF

D: -
J: TRBJ2-1
size: few
V: TRBV24-1
length: 13
DNA: TGTGCCACCAGTGCGGAACGGGAGATGTCACAGTTCTTC
CDR3: CATSAEREMSQFF

D: TRBD2
J: TRBJ2-7
size: few
V: TRBV12-3/TRBV12-4
length: 17
DNA: TGTGCCAGCAGTCCCTCCCGGGGGGGGATAAACTCCTACGAGCAGTACTTC
CDR3: CASSPSRGGINSYEQYF

D: -
J: TRBJ2-2
size: many
V: TRBV5-4
length: 16
DNA: TGTGCCAGCAGCCCCTACACCGCCAGGGACACCGGGGAGCTGTTTTTT
CDR3: CASSPYTARDTGELFF

D: -
J: TRBJ2-6
size: -
V: TRBV7-2
length: 15
DNA: TGTGCCAGCAGCCGAGCTGTCTCTGGGGCCAACGTCCTGACTTTC
CDR3: CASSRAVSGANVLTF

D: TRBD1
J: TRBJ1-3
size: many
V: TRBV7-2
length: 14
DNA: TGTGCCAGCAGCTCCGGGACAGGGGGAAACACCATATATTTT
CDR3: CASSSGTGGNTIYF

D: -
J: TRBJ1-1
size: few
V: TRBV11-1
length: 11
DNA: TGTGCCAGCAGCTACCAGGGGAGAGCTTTCTTT
CDR3: CASSYQGRAFF

D: -
J: TRBJ2-1
size: few
V: TRBV5-6
length: 14
DNA: TGTGCCAGCAGCCCAGACAGGAACTACAATGAGCAGTTCTTC
CDR3: CASSPDRNYNEQFF

D: TRBD2
J: TRBJ2-5
size: -
V: TRBV11-3
length: 16
DNA: TGTGCCAGCAGCTTAGATCACGGGCTAGCGGCAAAGACCCAGTACTTC
CDR3: CASSLDHGLAAKTQYF

D: TRBD2
J: TRBJ2-1
size: -
V: TRBV12-3/TRBV12-4
length: 11
DNA: TGTGCCAGCGCCTTGGGGGGGATCGGTTTCTTC
CDR3: CASALGGIGFF

D: -
J: TRBJ2-3
size: many
V: TRBV6-5
length: 15
DNA: TGTGCCAGCAGTTACTCCGGCGGTTGGACAGATACGCAGTATTTT
CDR3: CASSYSGGWTDTQYF

D: TRBD1
J: TRBJ1-4
size: -
V: TRBV24-1
length: 13
DNA: TGTGCCACCAGCCAGGGGGCGGATGAAAAACTGTTTTTT
CDR3: CATSQGADEKLFF

D: TRBD1
J: TRBJ2-7
size: few
V: TRBV7-2
length: 16
DNA: TGTGCCAGCAGCCTAAAATCCGGGACAGTGGCGTACGAGCAGTACTTC
CDR3: CASSLKSGTVAYEQYF

D: -
J: TRBJ1-1
size: -
V: TRBV29-1
length: 11
DNA: TGCAGCGTTGCAAGGAACACTGAAGCTTTCTTT
CDR3: CSVARNTEAFF

D: TRBD1
J: TRBJ2-2
size: -
V: TRBV20-1
length: 16
DNA: TGCAGTGCTAGACCCGATGACAGGGGGAGGGTCGGGGAGCTGTTTTTT
CDR3: CSARPDDRGRVGELFF